These T cell receptor beta chains were read from a single sample in a study of T cell responses to AZD1222 COVID-19 vaccine. Clones were read by immunoSEQ multiplex PCR, and TCRdb kept only the in-frame ones, dropping some. Here the sample spans about 78,000 clones, about 82% being singletons. Material: peripheral blood, obtained on day 0 of AZD1222 vaccination. Source of these receptors: an adult in good health. The CDR3 runs from the conserved cysteine through the conserved F or W. D genes are given only for firm matches. Some rows have no size entry. The others give once, few or many, or a class for an expanded clone.

j_call: TRBJ1-1; clone_size: NA; v_call: TRBV6-5; cdr3_length: 15; d_call: NA; cdr3_aa: CASSPSMGGNTEAFF; cdr3_nt: TGTGCCAGCAGTCCCTCAATGGGGGGGAACACTGAAGCTTTCTTT
j_call: TRBJ1-6; clone_size: medium-sized; v_call: TRBV3-1/TRBV3-2; cdr3_length: 15; d_call: TRBD1; cdr3_aa: CASSQGGQGNSPLHF; cdr3_nt: TGTGCCAGCAGCCAGGGGGGACAGGGGAATTCACCCCTCCACTTT
j_call: TRBJ1-5; clone_size: NA; v_call: TRBV6-2/TRBV6-3; cdr3_length: 11; d_call: NA; cdr3_aa: CASSPGEPQHF; cdr3_nt: TGTGCCAGCAGCCCGGGCGAGCCCCAGCATTTT
j_call: TRBJ2-3; clone_size: NA; v_call: TRBV9; cdr3_length: 15; d_call: TRBD2; cdr3_aa: CASTRLAVSTDTQYF; cdr3_nt: TGTGCCAGCACCAGACTAGCGGTAAGCACAGATACGCAGTATTTT
j_call: TRBJ2-3; clone_size: NA; v_call: TRBV19; cdr3_length: 16; d_call: NA; cdr3_aa: CASSLASTGSSDTQYF; cdr3_nt: TGTGCCAGTAGTCTGGCCTCAACAGGGAGTTCAGATACGCAGTATTTT
j_call: TRBJ2-7; clone_size: NA; v_call: TRBV7-2; cdr3_length: 16; d_call: NA; cdr3_aa: CASSLAAGISSYEQYF; cdr3_nt: TGTGCCAGCAGCTTAGCGGCGGGAATAAGCTCCTACGAGCAGTACTTC
j_call: TRBJ1-5; clone_size: NA; v_call: TRBV19; cdr3_length: 13; d_call: NA; cdr3_aa: CASRGGQLQPQHF; cdr3_nt: TGTGCCAGTAGGGGTGGACAGCTTCAGCCCCAGCATTTT
j_call: TRBJ2-5; clone_size: NA; v_call: TRBV18; cdr3_length: 16; d_call: NA; cdr3_aa: CASSPMGQGLRETQYF; cdr3_nt: TGTGCCAGCTCACCTATGGGACAAGGCCTTCGCGAGACCCAGTACTTC
j_call: TRBJ2-2; clone_size: NA; v_call: TRBV9; cdr3_length: 12; d_call: NA; cdr3_aa: CASSVDTGELFF; cdr3_nt: TGTGCCAGCAGCGTAGACACCGGGGAGCTGTTTTTT
j_call: TRBJ1-2; clone_size: NA; v_call: TRBV6-6; cdr3_length: 15; d_call: NA; cdr3_aa: CASSHTVGWVYGYTF; cdr3_nt: TGTGCCAGCAGTCACACTGTTGGTTGGGTCTATGGCTACACCTTC
j_call: TRBJ2-7; clone_size: NA; v_call: TRBV29-1; cdr3_length: 14; d_call: NA; cdr3_aa: CSVEGGVGAYEQYF; cdr3_nt: TGCAGCGTTGAAGGCGGGGTGGGGGCCTACGAGCAGTACTTC
j_call: TRBJ2-2; clone_size: NA; v_call: TRBV29-1; cdr3_length: 12; d_call: TRBD1; cdr3_aa: CSGGQATGELFF; cdr3_nt: TGCAGCGGGGGACAGGCCACCGGGGAGCTGTTTTTT
j_call: TRBJ2-1; clone_size: NA; v_call: TRBV9; cdr3_length: 16; d_call: TRBD2; cdr3_aa: CASSVATSGSVSEQFF; cdr3_nt: TGTGCCAGCAGCGTAGCTACTAGCGGGAGTGTCAGTGAGCAGTTCTTC
j_call: TRBJ2-3; clone_size: NA; v_call: TRBV30; cdr3_length: 13; d_call: TRBD2; cdr3_aa: CAWSRWGGDTQYF; cdr3_nt: TGTGCCTGGAGCCGCTGGGGGGGAGATACGCAGTATTTT
j_call: TRBJ2-5; clone_size: NA; v_call: TRBV4-1; cdr3_length: 14; d_call: NA; cdr3_aa: CASSLDRSGETQYF; cdr3_nt: TGCGCCAGCAGCCTGGACAGATCAGGAGAGACCCAGTACTTC
j_call: TRBJ1-3; clone_size: few; v_call: TRBV3-1/TRBV3-2; cdr3_length: 20; d_call: TRBD1; cdr3_aa: CASSQGNPGTGVFLGNTIYF; cdr3_nt: TGTGCCAGCAGCCAAGGTAATCCCGGGACAGGGGTGTTTCTAGGAAACACCATATATTTT
j_call: TRBJ2-7; clone_size: NA; v_call: TRBV11-2; cdr3_length: 15; d_call: NA; cdr3_aa: CASSPWGRSSYEQYF; cdr3_nt: TGTGCCAGCAGCCCTTGGGGCAGGAGCTCCTACGAGCAGTACTTC
j_call: TRBJ1-2; clone_size: NA; v_call: TRBV28; cdr3_length: 15; d_call: NA; cdr3_aa: CASIPGQLANYGYTF; cdr3_nt: TGTGCCAGCATTCCCGGACAACTAGCTAACTATGGCTACACCTTC
j_call: TRBJ2-3; clone_size: NA; v_call: TRBV5-1; cdr3_length: 15; d_call: NA; cdr3_aa: CASSFSGKSTDTQYF; cdr3_nt: TGCGCCAGCAGCTTTAGCGGTAAAAGCACAGATACGCAGTATTTT
j_call: TRBJ1-2; clone_size: NA; v_call: TRBV6-5; cdr3_length: 15; d_call: NA; cdr3_aa: CASRYAGHGEYGYTF; cdr3_nt: TGTGCCAGCAGATACGCCGGACACGGGGAGTATGGCTACACCTTC
j_call: TRBJ1-1; clone_size: NA; v_call: TRBV18; cdr3_length: 16; d_call: TRBD1; cdr3_aa: CASSPPLGQGFTEAFF; cdr3_nt: TGTGCCAGCTCACCACCCTTAGGACAGGGGTTCACTGAAGCTTTCTTT
j_call: TRBJ2-1; clone_size: NA; v_call: TRBV6-2/TRBV6-3; cdr3_length: 18; d_call: TRBD2; cdr3_aa: CASSSHAGYSGNYNEQFF; cdr3_nt: TGTGCCAGCAGTTCCCACGCGGGCTATAGCGGGAATTACAATGAGCAGTTCTTC
j_call: TRBJ2-7; clone_size: once; v_call: TRBV10-2; cdr3_length: 13; d_call: NA; cdr3_aa: CASGEGKVYEQYF; cdr3_nt: TGCGCCAGCGGCGAAGGGAAGGTGTACGAGCAGTACTTC
j_call: TRBJ2-6; clone_size: once; v_call: TRBV28; cdr3_length: 16; d_call: NA; cdr3_aa: CASRTFEGSGANVLTF; cdr3_nt: TGTGCCAGCAGAACCTTTGAGGGGTCTGGGGCCAACGTCCTGACTTTC
j_call: TRBJ2-7; clone_size: NA; v_call: TRBV6-5; cdr3_length: 14; d_call: NA; cdr3_aa: CASRSRDLIYEQYF; cdr3_nt: TGTGCCAGCAGGAGCAGGGACTTAATCTACGAGCAGTACTTC
j_call: TRBJ1-2; clone_size: NA; v_call: TRBV7-9; cdr3_length: 11; d_call: NA; cdr3_aa: CASEANYGYTF; cdr3_nt: TGTGCCAGCGAAGCAAACTATGGCTACACCTTC
j_call: TRBJ2-2; clone_size: NA; v_call: TRBV4-3; cdr3_length: 17; d_call: TRBD1; cdr3_aa: CASSPPGTGEDTGELFF; cdr3_nt: TGCGCCAGCAGCCCCCCCGGGACAGGGGAGGACACCGGGGAGCTGTTTTTT
j_call: TRBJ2-1; clone_size: once; v_call: TRBV4-3; cdr3_length: 14; d_call: TRBD1; cdr3_aa: CASSPGTGVTEQFF; cdr3_nt: TGCGCCAGCAGTCCCGGGACAGGGGTCACTGAGCAGTTCTTC
j_call: TRBJ2-7; clone_size: NA; v_call: TRBV27; cdr3_length: 16; d_call: TRBD1; cdr3_aa: CASSFSSGTGRYEQYF; cdr3_nt: TGTGCCAGCAGTTTTTCCTCCGGGACAGGGCGCTACGAGCAGTACTTC
j_call: TRBJ2-7; clone_size: NA; v_call: TRBV6-1; cdr3_length: 15; d_call: NA; cdr3_aa: CASSETGLSSYEQYF; cdr3_nt: TGTGCCAGCAGTGAAACGGGGCTGAGCTCCTACGAGCAGTACTTC
j_call: TRBJ1-4; clone_size: NA; v_call: TRBV3-1/TRBV3-2; cdr3_length: 14; d_call: NA; cdr3_aa: CASSPDSLNEKLFF; cdr3_nt: TGTGCCAGCAGCCCCGACAGCTTAAATGAAAAACTGTTTTTT
j_call: TRBJ2-2; clone_size: NA; v_call: TRBV19; cdr3_length: 13; d_call: NA; cdr3_aa: CASTKGVDGELFF; cdr3_nt: TGTGCCAGTACCAAGGGAGTGGACGGGGAGCTGTTTTTT
j_call: TRBJ2-5; clone_size: NA; v_call: TRBV18; cdr3_length: 13; d_call: NA; cdr3_aa: CASSRGRGETQYF; cdr3_nt: TGTGCCAGCTCACGGGGGCGCGGAGAGACCCAGTACTTC
j_call: TRBJ1-3; clone_size: NA; v_call: TRBV5-1; cdr3_length: 16; d_call: NA; cdr3_aa: CASSTTSGSSGNTIYF; cdr3_nt: TGCGCCAGCAGCACCACTTCAGGGAGCTCTGGAAACACCATATATTTT
j_call: TRBJ1-5; clone_size: NA; v_call: TRBV6-5; cdr3_length: 13; d_call: NA; cdr3_aa: CASSYGSDQPQHF; cdr3_nt: TGTGCCAGCAGTTACGGGTCAGATCAGCCCCAGCATTTT
j_call: TRBJ2-5; clone_size: NA; v_call: TRBV7-2; cdr3_length: 17; d_call: TRBD2; cdr3_aa: CASSLGLDSRGVETQYF; cdr3_nt: TGTGCCAGCAGCTTAGGGCTGGACTCGCGGGGGGTTGAGACCCAGTACTTC
j_call: TRBJ1-1; clone_size: NA; v_call: TRBV27; cdr3_length: 15; d_call: NA; cdr3_aa: CASSLRPYANTEAFF; cdr3_nt: TGTGCCAGCAGTTTAAGGCCATATGCGAACACTGAAGCTTTCTTT
j_call: TRBJ2-1; clone_size: NA; v_call: TRBV10-1; cdr3_length: 19; d_call: TRBD2; cdr3_aa: CASSESGLAGGSSYNEQFF; cdr3_nt: TGCGCCAGCAGTGAGTCTGGACTAGCGGGAGGGAGCTCCTACAATGAGCAGTTCTTC
j_call: TRBJ2-5; clone_size: NA; v_call: TRBV6-5; cdr3_length: 13; d_call: NA; cdr3_aa: CASSYGGAETQYF; cdr3_nt: TGTGCCAGCAGTTACGGGGGGGCAGAGACCCAGTACTTC
j_call: TRBJ1-1; clone_size: NA; v_call: TRBV19; cdr3_length: 13; d_call: NA; cdr3_aa: CASSTRELRGAFF; cdr3_nt: TGTGCCAGTAGTACAAGGGAGCTCCGAGGAGCTTTCTTT
j_call: TRBJ1-1; clone_size: NA; v_call: TRBV5-4; cdr3_length: 12; d_call: NA; cdr3_aa: CASSLAYGRAFF; cdr3_nt: TGTGCCAGCAGCTTGGCCTACGGGAGAGCTTTCTTT
j_call: TRBJ1-3; clone_size: NA; v_call: TRBV5-6; cdr3_length: 14; d_call: NA; cdr3_aa: CASSLQGSGNTIYF; cdr3_nt: TGTGCCAGCAGCTTACAGGGCTCTGGAAACACCATATATTTT
j_call: TRBJ1-1; clone_size: NA; v_call: TRBV6-4; cdr3_length: 13; d_call: NA; cdr3_aa: CASSDRGGTEAFF; cdr3_nt: TGTGCCAGCAGTGACAGGGGTGGCACTGAAGCTTTCTTT
j_call: TRBJ1-1; clone_size: NA; v_call: TRBV30; cdr3_length: 15; d_call: NA; cdr3_aa: CAWSVPEGENTEAFF; cdr3_nt: TGTGCCTGGAGTGTACCCGAGGGTGAGAACACTGAAGCTTTCTTT
j_call: TRBJ1-4; clone_size: once; v_call: TRBV2; cdr3_length: 15; d_call: NA; cdr3_aa: CASSVSGRANEKLFF; cdr3_nt: TGTGCCAGCAGTGTATCGGGGCGGGCTAATGAAAAACTGTTTTTT
j_call: TRBJ1-1; clone_size: NA; v_call: TRBV30; cdr3_length: 10; d_call: TRBD1; cdr3_aa: CASHRGEAFF; cdr3_nt: TGTGCTTCACACAGGGGTGAAGCTTTCTTT
j_call: TRBJ2-5; clone_size: NA; v_call: TRBV21-1; cdr3_length: 18; d_call: NA; cdr3_aa: CASELAGGSHIVQETQYF; cdr3_nt: TGTGCCAGCGAACTAGCGGGAGGCTCTCATATCGTACAAGAGACCCAGTACTTC
j_call: TRBJ2-7; clone_size: NA; v_call: TRBV13; cdr3_length: 14; d_call: TRBD1; cdr3_aa: CASSPRTGAYEQYF; cdr3_nt: TGTGCCAGCAGCCCACGGACAGGCGCCTACGAGCAGTACTTC
j_call: TRBJ2-7; clone_size: NA; v_call: TRBV14; cdr3_length: 13; d_call: NA; cdr3_aa: CASSQDSDYEQYF; cdr3_nt: TGTGCCAGCAGCCAAGATTCCGATTACGAGCAGTACTTC
j_call: TRBJ1-2; clone_size: NA; v_call: TRBV6-5; cdr3_length: 15; d_call: TRBD1; cdr3_aa: CASGGGTGGRYGYTF; cdr3_nt: TGTGCCAGCGGGGGAGGGACAGGGGGGCGGTATGGCTACACCTTC
j_call: TRBJ2-3; clone_size: NA; v_call: TRBV30; cdr3_length: 14; d_call: NA; cdr3_aa: CAWIGGGAADTQYF; cdr3_nt: TGTGCCTGGATAGGTGGGGGGGCGGCAGATACGCAGTATTTT
j_call: TRBJ1-1; clone_size: NA; v_call: TRBV12-3/TRBV12-4; cdr3_length: 13; d_call: NA; cdr3_aa: CASSFQGSAEAFF; cdr3_nt: TGTGCCAGCAGTTTTCAGGGGAGCGCTGAAGCTTTCTTT
j_call: TRBJ1-1; clone_size: NA; v_call: TRBV27; cdr3_length: 13; d_call: NA; cdr3_aa: CASSFIRNTEAFF; cdr3_nt: TGTGCCAGCAGTTTTATCCGCAACACTGAAGCTTTCTTT
j_call: TRBJ2-3; clone_size: NA; v_call: TRBV30; cdr3_length: 15; d_call: TRBD2; cdr3_aa: CACGLAGDSTDTQYF; cdr3_nt: TGTGCCTGCGGACTAGCGGGGGATAGCACAGATACGCAGTATTTT
j_call: TRBJ2-7; clone_size: NA; v_call: TRBV5-6; cdr3_length: 16; d_call: NA; cdr3_aa: CASSFPYQDRPYEQYF; cdr3_nt: TGTGCCAGCAGCTTCCCCTATCAGGACAGACCCTACGAGCAGTACTTC
j_call: TRBJ2-1; clone_size: NA; v_call: TRBV7-2; cdr3_length: 19; d_call: TRBD2; cdr3_aa: CASSLATSGGAISYNEQFF; cdr3_nt: TGTGCCAGCAGCTTAGCTACTAGCGGGGGGGCCATCTCCTACAATGAGCAGTTCTTC
j_call: TRBJ2-4; clone_size: NA; v_call: TRBV30; cdr3_length: 14; d_call: NA; cdr3_aa: CAWSVPETKNIQYF; cdr3_nt: TGTGCCTGGAGTGTACCGGAAACCAAAAACATTCAGTACTTC
j_call: TRBJ2-7; clone_size: NA; v_call: TRBV15; cdr3_length: 14; d_call: TRBD2; cdr3_aa: CATSVRTSGYEQYF; cdr3_nt: TGTGCCACCAGCGTCAGGACTAGCGGCTACGAGCAGTACTTC
j_call: TRBJ1-4; clone_size: NA; v_call: TRBV7-9; cdr3_length: 17; d_call: TRBD1; cdr3_aa: CASSLGDRSATNEKLFF; cdr3_nt: TGTGCCAGCAGCTTGGGGGACAGATCAGCAACTAATGAAAAACTGTTTTTT